These 27 T cell receptor beta chains originate from one sample sequenced in a study of T cell responses to AZD1222 COVID-19 vaccine. Measured with immunoSEQ multiplex PCR; TCRdb has only the in-frame clones, and not every one. Of 96,000 or so clones in the sample, 75% to 90% were seen once. The source was peripheral blood, collected on day 0 of AZD1222 vaccination. The receptor source for this set is an adult in good health.

This chain links TRBV9 with TRBJ2-2; D is possibly TRBD1 (5 bases). There are 13 residues in the CDR3. The V end was cut by 3 bases, the J end by 4 bases, with 7 bases between. The germline V gene has CDR1 SGDLS and CDR2 YYNGEE. The DNA of the CDR3 is TGTGCCAGCAGCGCAGGGTCCACCGGGGAGCTGTTTTTT. Residues: CASSAGSTGELFF.

The rearrangement uses TRBV28 and TRBJ2-2, with 8 bases aligning to TRBD1. The CDR3 loop spans 15 amino acids. Looked up from germline, CDR1 is MDHEN and CDR2 is SYDVKM. Germline trimming cut 2 bases from V and 4 bases from J; bases unmatched to any gene: 3. The CDR3 reads CASSLVRGRTGELFF. DNA for the CDR3: TGTGCCAGCAGTTTAGTCAGGGGGCGCACCGGGGAGCTGTTTTTT.

The chain recombines TRBV19 with TRBJ1-5, with D tentatively TRBD1 (5 bases). The CDR3 is 10 amino acids. V lost 7 bases and J lost 11, with 9 bases in between. Germline CDR1 reads LNHDA; CDR2 reads SQIVND (reference sequence). The CDR3 nucleotides are TGTGCCAGTACCCGGGGGGCCCAGCATTTT. Protein sequence: CASTRGAQHF.

J is TRBJ2-7 and V is TRBV28, with 8 bases that match TRBD2. Per the germline V gene, CDR1 is MDHEN and CDR2 is SYDVKM. This CDR3 has 14 amino acids. The CDR3 DNA sequence: TGTGTAGCGGGGAGCGCGGGACGAGCCTACGAGCAGTACTTC. Translated: CVAGSAGRAYEQYF. Drawing the rest from reference TRBV28 and TRBJ2-7, the complete variable domain is DVKVTQSSRYLVKRTGEKVFLECVQDMDHENMFWYRQDPGLGLRLIYFSYDVKMKEKGDIPEGYSVSREKKERFSLILESASTNQTSMYLCVAGSAGRAYEQYFGPGTRLTVT.

The chain uses TRBV6-2 or TRBV6-3 and TRBJ1-5, with D perhaps matching TRBD1 (6 bases). Trimming stripped 0 bases from V and 7 bases from J, with 13 bases between. Germline CDR1 MNHEY, CDR2 SVGEGT. This CDR3 spans 15 amino acids. CDR3 sequence (DNA): TGTGCCAGCAGTTACTCGGGGGCAGGGGCGCAGCCCCAGCATTTT. Its protein is CASSYSGAGAQPQHF.

The count of this clone is one. The DNA of the CDR3 is TGCGCCAGCAGCACACGGACCAACTCCTACGAGCAGTACTTC. This gives the protein CASSTRTNSYEQYF. The V call is TRBV4-3, the J call TRBJ2-7; no reliable D call. The CDR3 length is 14 residues. The V end lost 5 bases, the J end lost 0 bases, and 11 bases lay between the germline ends. Germline-derived CDR1 and CDR2 are LGHNA and YSLEER.

This chain connects TRBV7-8 to TRBJ1-5; 8 nucleotides agree with TRBD1. J was trimmed by 6 bases and V by 0 bases; bases with no gene match: 10. The CDR3 is 17 amino acids. From germline, CDR1 is SGHVS and CDR2 FQNEAQ. The CDR3, as DNA: TGTGCCAGCAGCTTAGCGCAATTGGACAGGGTATTTCAGCCCCAGCATTTT. It translates to CASSLAQLDRVFQPQHF.

The chain combines TRBV4-1 with TRBJ1-1, with 9 bases identical to TRBD1. The germline CDR1 and CDR2 sequences are MGHRA and YSYEKL. This CDR3 is built from 15 residues. Germline trimming cut 1 base from V and 9 bases from J; bases unmatched to any gene: 9. CDR3 in amino acids: CASSQGTGAGGQAFF. In nucleotides, the CDR3 is TGCGCCAGCAGCCAAGGGACAGGGGCCGGGGGACAAGCTTTCTTT.

About this clone itself: One end of the junction does not line up with germline, which may come from a read error. The rearrangement uses TRBV7-7 and TRBJ2-7; D may be TRBD1 or TRBD2 (5 bases each). This CDR3 has 14 residues. In germline, CDR1 is SSHAT, CDR2 FNYEAQ (reference sequence). The CDR3 spells CASSLGGAGGEQYF. The CDR3 bases are TGTGCTAGCAGCTTAGGTGGGGCCGGCGGGGAGCAGTACTTC.

The chain links TRBV28 to TRBJ2-7, with a tentative D call TRBD2 (7 bases). V was cut by 9 bases and J by 3 bases, with 15 bases left in between. Germline V gives CDR1 MDHEN, CDR2 SYDVKM. The CDR3 contains 13 residues. The CDR3 sequence: CASLAGAYYEQYF. In DNA, the CDR3 is TGTGCCAGTCTCGCGGGGGCATACTACGAGCAGTACTTC.

The chain links TRBV6-4 to TRBJ2-4, with 8 bases fitting TRBD2. Germline V gene sequence: CDR1 MRHNA, CDR2 SNTAGT. V gave up 2 bases and J gave up 3 bases; unmatched junction bases: 12. The CDR3 is 18 amino acids. CDR3 sequence: CASSDLSKRETVKNIQYF. The CDR3 region has the DNA TGTGCCAGCAGTGACCTCTCTAAGCGGGAGACGGTCAAAAACATTCAGTACTTC.

The chain combines TRBV24-1 with TRBJ2-1, with 7 bases lining up with TRBD2. V lost 8 bases and J lost 6; bases outside the gene matches: 6. The CDR3 is 13 amino acids. CDR1 and CDR2 (germline): KGHDR, SFDVKD. The DNA of the CDR3 is TGTGCCACCATGGCGAGACTAGCCAATGAGCAGTTCTTC. Protein: CATMARLANEQFF.

This chain joins TRBV5-1 and TRBJ2-7, with 9 nucleotides matching TRBD1. J lost 3 bases, V lost 0 bases, and 7 bases had no gene match. CDR1 SGHRS and CDR2 YFSETQ come from the germline V gene. The CDR3 contains 16 residues. CDR3 in DNA: TGCGCCAGCAGCTTGGCCCCACCGGGACAGGGCTACGAGCAGTACTTC. It translates to CASSLAPPGQGYEQYF.

As to this clone: The sample contains more than one DNA sequence encoding this CDR3. The chain carries TRBV19 and TRBJ1-5, with D uncertain. Trimming removed 0 bases from V and 4 bases from J, with 4 bases in between. CDR3 length: 13 residues. Germline values: CDR1 LNHDA, CDR2 SQIVND (reference sequence). This CDR3 reads CASSIEGNQPQHF. For the CDR3, the DNA is TGTGCCAGTAGTATAGAGGGGAATCAGCCCCAGCATTTT.

V is TRBV7-2 and J is TRBJ2-5; 9 bases line up with TRBD1. V gave up 4 bases and J gave up 5 bases; unmatched junction bases: 5. From germline, CDR1 is SGHTA and CDR2 FQGNSA. The CDR3 is 14 amino acids. CDR3 in DNA: TGTGCCAGCAGCTCGCGGACAGGGGACGAGACCCAGTACTTC. This gives the protein CASSSRTGDETQYF. Drawing the rest from reference TRBV7-2 and TRBJ2-5, the complete variable domain is GAGVSQSPSNKVTEKGKDVELRCDPISGHTALYWYRQSLGQGLEFLIYFQGNSAPDKSGLPSDRFSAERTGGSVSTLTIQRTQQEDSAVYLCASSSRTGDETQYFGPGTRLLVL.

This clone showed up just once. V usage is TRBV28 and J usage is TRBJ2-1; D call uncertain. The V gene lost 2 bases and the J gene lost 6 bases, with 14 bases spanning the gap. The CDR3 contains 15 residues. Germline loops: CDR1 MDHEN, CDR2 SYDVKM. CDR3 residues: CASSLGHPGGNEQFF. As DNA, the CDR3 is TGTGCCAGCAGTTTAGGTCACCCCGGTGGCAATGAGCAGTTCTTC.

CDR3 in DNA: TGTGCCAGCAACCCGGAAGGGGGCGGTGTGTACGAGCAGTACTTC. Its translation: CASNPEGGGVYEQYF. This rearrangement joins TRBV6-1 to TRBJ2-7; TRBD1 agrees at 7 bases. Trimming at V came to 7 bases and at J to 4 bases, leaving 13 bases not matched to a gene. The germline gives CDR1 MNHNS, CDR2 SASEGT. The CDR3 is 15 residues long.

The chain is built from TRBV5-1 and TRBJ2-2, with D possibly TRBD2 on 6 matching bases. This CDR3 region has 16 residues. V shed 5 bases and J shed 5 bases, with 19 bases lying between them. Per the germline V gene, CDR1 is SGHRS and CDR2 is YFSETQ. CDR3 coding DNA: TGCGCCAGCAGGAAACCCGGAGGGGAAGAAACCGGGGAGCTGTTTTTT. Amino acids: CASRKPGGEETGELFF.

The chain joins TRBV3-1 (or the pseudogene TRBV3-2) to TRBJ2-1; unclear D gene. V shed 0 bases and J shed 12 bases, with 6 bases lying between them. The germline CDR1 and CDR2 sequences are LGHDT and YNNKEL (reference sequence). The CDR3 contains 11 residues. CDR3 amino acids: CASSQEKGQFF. For the CDR3, the DNA is TGTGCCAGCAGCCAAGAGAAGGGGCAGTTCTTC.

The rearrangement uses TRBV29-1 and TRBJ1-4, with TRBD1 as a possible D gene (5 bases). The CDR3 is made up of 11 amino acids. Trimming cost V 7 bases and J 5 bases, with 8 bases left between them. Per the germline V gene, CDR1 is SQVTM and CDR2 is ANQGSEA. CDR3 sequence: CSAGGNEKLFF. In nucleotides, the CDR3 is TGCAGCGCCGGGGGGAATGAAAAACTGTTTTTT.

J is TRBJ1-2 and V is TRBV2, with D maybe TRBD1 (6 bases). The CDR3 consists of 13 residues. Germline loops: CDR1 SNHLY, CDR2 FYNNEI. The germline V and J ends were trimmed by 8 bases and 8 bases, with 18 bases remaining between them. CDR3 nucleotides: TGTGCCAGCTCCGACGGGGGCAAAGTCGGCTACACCTTC. Translating gives CASSDGGKVGYTF.

The CDR3: CASSQDPGPTYEQYF. The CDR3 DNA sequence: TGTGCCAGCAGCCAAGATCCTGGACCAACCTACGAGCAGTACTTC. V and J are TRBV3-1 (or the pseudogene TRBV3-2) and TRBJ2-7; no clear D. CDR3 length equals 15 residues. V lost 0 bases and J 2 bases, leaving 11 bases between the germline ends. In germline, CDR1 is LGHDT, CDR2 YNNKEL (reference sequence).

This clone was seen more than once but under ten times. J is TRBJ1-2 and V is TRBV11-3, with D maybe TRBD1 (5 bases). CDR1 and CDR2 from the germline V gene are SGHNT and YENEEA. The V end lost 0 bases, the J end lost 3 bases, and 5 bases lay between the germline ends. This CDR3 has 13 amino acids. The CDR3 spells CASSLDRDYGYTF. Here the CDR3 DNA reads TGTGCCAGCAGCTTAGACAGGGACTATGGCTACACCTTC.

This clone showed up just once. The rearrangement links TRBV18 to TRBJ1-1, with D uncertain. Germline V gene data show CDR1 as KGHSH and CDR2 as LQKENI. This CDR3 is 17 amino acids long. Between the trimmed V and J ends, which lost 4 bases and 0 bases, there was a span of 18 bases. CDR3 residues: CASSLKVPTLLNTEAFF. CDR3 nucleotides: TGTGCCAGCTCACTAAAGGTCCCGACACTCTTGAACACTGAAGCTTTCTTT.

The rearrangement links TRBV7-8 to TRBJ1-5; D is perhaps TRBD1 (5 bases). Germline CDR1 SGHVS, CDR2 FQNEAQ. The CDR3 consists of 14 residues. The V end lost 1 base, the J end lost 4 bases, and 8 bases lay between the germline ends. The CDR3 reads CASSLEGSNQPQHF. The DNA for the CDR3 is TGTGCCAGCAGCTTAGAGGGGAGTAATCAGCCCCAGCATTTT.

This clone was counted once. The V call is TRBV4-1, the J call TRBJ1-4; D uncertain. The V and J ends lost 3 bases and 8 bases respectively, with 10 bases between them. CDR3 length: 13 amino acids. The germline V gene has CDR1 MGHRA and CDR2 YSYEKL. The CDR3 nucleotides are TGCGCCAGCAGCCAGTACGAGGCGGAAAAACTGTTTTTT. It is translated as CASSQYEAEKLFF.

This sequence joins TRBV6-5 and TRBJ1-5, with 7 bases identical to TRBD1. The J segment lost 2 bases and the V segment lost 5 bases, leaving 3 bases of the junction unmatched. Germline V gene lookup returns CDR1 MNHEY and CDR2 SVGAGI. There are 14 residues in the CDR3. This chain's CDR3 is CASSTGDGNQPQHF. CDR3 DNA: TGTGCCAGCAGTACAGGGGACGGCAATCAGCCCCAGCATTTT.